The sample holds many counts of the clone carrying this TCR beta chain. Antigen specificity is unknown. TCRdb re-called the 5' RACE reads through MiXCR, storing one row per CDR3 protein. This table has about 220,000 distinct CDR3 sequences, 9.4% appearing once. V trimming: 10 bases; J trimming: 13 bases; junction bases outside the gene matches: 13. The length of the CDR3 is 12 residues. CDR1 is ENHRY, CDR2 SYGVKD, per germline. The sample comes from a study of identical twins. Study-wide results and limits: Twins' surplus sharing was weaker for beta out-of-frame sequences. Abundant beta clonotypes from cord blood bore fewer insertions; memory repertoires lacked this pattern. Zero-insertion results could be subject to partial confounding by invariant MAIT and iNKT cells.

This TCR was recovered from a woman aged 18-35 years in good health. The rearrangement uses TRBV10-3 and TRBJ2-1; TRBD1 matches at 7 bases. The sample taken for sequencing was memory (CD45RO+) T cells sorted from blood. CDR3 bases: TGTGCCACCCAAAACCTGGGGGACAGCCAGTTCTTC. Translation: CATQNLGDSQFF.